The 14 T cell receptor beta chains below all came from one sample that was sequenced in a study of shared clonotypes between healthy human individuals. CD8 cells regarded as naive lacked CD45RO, were positively chosen for CCR7, and omitted terminally differentiated effector memory CD45RA+ cells. Profiled with immunoSEQ multiplex PCR; TCRdb holds only in-frame clones, not every one. The sample records about 2,100,000 clones, 90% to 95% being singletons. Sequenced input: naive CD8+ T cells from PBMCs. The receptors derive from a man between 18 and 35 years old in good health. Some clones in this sample may be carry-over from other donors' samples.

The chain combines TRBV6-5 with TRBJ2-7, with TRBD1 matching 7 bases. V lost 4 bases to trimming and J lost 2 bases; unmatched junction nucleotides: 8. Germline V CDR1 and CDR2: MNHEY, SVGAGI. The CDR3 runs to 15 residues. The CDR3 DNA follows: TGTGCCAGCAGTTCCCGGTGGGGACAGCCCTACGAGCAGTACTTC. Translation gives CASSSRWGQPYEQYF.

V usage is TRBV19 and J usage is TRBJ1-1; D remains unclear. Trimming took 7 bases from V and 5 from J, leaving 14 bases between them. The CDR3 totals 13 residues. Germline loops: CDR1 LNHDA, CDR2 SQIVND (reference sequence). The CDR3, as DNA: TGTGCCAGTAAAAATCGAGAGGTTACTGAAGCTTTCTTT. Residues: CASKNREVTEAFF. The entire variable domain, with the rest obtained from reference TRBV19 and TRBJ1-1, is as follows: DGGITQSPKYLFRKEGQNVTLSCEQNLNHDAMYWYRQDPGQGLRLIYYSQIVNDFQKGDIAEGYSVSREKKESFPLTVTSAQKNPTAFYLCASKNREVTEAFFGQGTRLTVV.

The chain links TRBV10-3 to TRBJ2-1, with D unresolved. The CDR3 is 15 residues long. V was clipped by 0 bases and J by 0 bases, with 6 bases between them. Germline CDR1 and CDR2: ENHRY and SYGVKD. In nucleotides, the CDR3 is TGTGCCATCAGTGAGTCGTATCCCTCCTACAATGAGCAGTTCTTC. Residues: CAISESYPSYNEQFF.

The CDR3 sequence: CASSFGLQLRGHLSYEQYF. CDR3 nucleotide sequence: TGTGCCAGCAGTTTCGGTTTACAATTAAGGGGACACCTATCCTACGAGCAGTACTTC. V is TRBV28 and J is TRBJ2-7, with D possibly matching TRBD1 (6 bases). Trimming removed 3 bases at V and 1 base at J, with 25 bases between. Germline V gene data show CDR1 as MDHEN and CDR2 as SYDVKM. The CDR3 contains 19 residues. Full variable domain (outside the CDR3, taken from reference TRBV28 and TRBJ2-7): DVKVTQSSRYLVKRTGEKVFLECVQDMDHENMFWYRQDPGLGLRLIYFSYDVKMKEKGDIPEGYSVSREKKERFSLILESASTNQTSMYLCASSFGLQLRGHLSYEQYFGPGTRLTVT.

The DNA of the CDR3 is TGTGCCAGCAGCCAAGGGACAGGGGTGGAGAACCCGGGATTTTTCTTC. It translates to CASSQGTGVENPGFFF. The chain combines TRBV4-2 with TRBJ2-1; 9 bases align to TRBD1. The V and J ends lost 1 base and 16 bases, in that order; junction bases with no gene match: 17. The CDR3 totals 16 residues. Looked up from germline, CDR1 is LGHNA and CDR2 is YNFKEQ.

The V gene is TRBV7-9, the J gene TRBJ1-4; D uncertain. With 1 base removed from V and 4 bases from J, the gap between germline ends came to 10 bases. The CDR3 is 15 amino acids. CDR1 is SEHNR, CDR2 FQNEAQ, per germline (reference sequence). This chain's CDR3 is CASSLVRGYNEKLFF. CDR3 DNA: TGTGCCAGCAGCTTAGTGAGAGGGTATAATGAAAAACTGTTTTTT.

The CDR3 loop reads CAWRLGQGHTEAFF. CDR3 nucleotide sequence: TGTGCCTGGAGACTGGGACAGGGACACACTGAAGCTTTCTTT. The chain combines TRBV30 with TRBJ1-1; 9 nucleotides line up with TRBD1. Germline V lookup: CDR1 GTSNPN, CDR2 SVGIG (reference sequence). The CDR3 is 14 residues long. The V segment lost 3 bases and the J segment 3 bases; nucleotides outside the gene matches: 5.

V gene TRBV29-1 combines with J gene TRBJ2-1; 10 positions agree with TRBD2. The junction had 4 bases not matched to a gene; V was cut back by 5 bases and J by 6 bases. CDR1 SQVTM and CDR2 ANQGSEA come from the germline V gene. The CDR3 sequence is 13 residues long. As DNA, the CDR3 is TGCAGCGTTCCACTAGCGGGATTCAATGAGCAGTTCTTC. Translation: CSVPLAGFNEQFF.

This clone was recorded only once. V is TRBV5-1 and J is TRBJ2-1, with 10 positions matching TRBD2. This CDR3 is 14 amino acids long. Germline V lookup: CDR1 SGHRS, CDR2 YFSETQ. V was clipped by 4 bases and J by 3 bases; unmatched bases: 1. CDR3 sequence reads: CASSPSGGYNEQFF. The CDR3 DNA sequence: TGCGCCAGCAGCCCTAGCGGGGGCTACAATGAGCAGTTCTTC. The full variable domain, completed using reference TRBV5-1 and TRBJ2-1, is KAGVTQTPRYLIKTRGQQVTLSCSPISGHRSVSWYQQTPGQGLQFLFEYFSETQRNKGNFPGRFSGRQFSNSRSEMNVSTLELGDSALYLCASSPSGGYNEQFFGPGTRLTVL.

The chain carries TRBV7-8 and TRBJ2-1; 7 positions match TRBD2. This CDR3 spans 12 amino acids. V shed 4 bases, J shed 10 bases, and the junction held 4 bases outside the gene matches. Germline values: CDR1 SGHVS, CDR2 FQNEAQ. CDR3: CASSYMGGEQFF. As DNA, the CDR3 is TGTGCCAGCAGCTACATGGGGGGGGAGCAGTTCTTC.

On this clone itself: Different DNA sequences within this sample yield the same CDR3. The CDR3 sequence: CAWSVLRVEQYF. The DNA for the CDR3 is TGTGCCTGGAGTGTACTTCGGGTTGAGCAGTACTTC. V gene TRBV30 combines with J gene TRBJ2-7; D uncertain. The CDR3 spans 12 residues. Trimming stripped 0 bases from V and 7 bases from J, with 10 bases between. The germline CDR1 and CDR2 sequences are GTSNPN and SVGIG (reference sequence).

This chain uses TRBV6-1 with TRBJ2-4, with D unclear. CDR1 and CDR2 (germline): MNHNS, SASEGT. CDR3 length equals 15 residues. The ends were cut back, 7 bases at V and 0 bases at J, with 13 bases in the middle. This CDR3 is CASTEWGLAKNIQYF. The CDR3 DNA sequence: TGTGCCAGCACCGAATGGGGTTTAGCCAAAAACATTCAGTACTTC.

The chain is built from TRBV6-5 and TRBJ2-2; the D call may be TRBD1 or TRBD2 (5 bases each). The CDR3 is made up of 15 amino acids. The V end was cut by 2 bases, the J end by 6 bases, with 13 bases between. Germline V CDR1 and CDR2: MNHEY, SVGAGI. DNA for the CDR3: TGTGCCAGCAGTTACCGCGCAGGGCGGGCCGGGGAGCTGTTTTTT. Amino acids: CASSYRAGRAGELFF.

The chain recombines TRBV27 with TRBJ1-1, with D uncertain. CDR1 is MNHEY and CDR2 is SMNVEV in the germline V gene (reference sequence). V was shortened by 5 bases and J by 1 base, with 17 bases between the two germline ends. This CDR3 comprises 16 residues. The CDR3 DNA sequence: TGTGCCAGCAGTAAAGTCTCCGGACGGCCGAACACTGAAGCTTTCTTT. Its protein is CASSKVSGRPNTEAFF.